These 27 T cell receptor beta chains were sequenced from one sample in a study of CXCR3-negative and CXCR3-positive naive CD8 T cells. UMI-labeled 5' RACE TRB cDNA libraries were prepared from the cells. TCRdb reprocessed the 5' RACE reads, keeping one entry per CDR3 protein, no DNA. This table holds about 80,000 distinct CDR3 sequences. The sequencing sample was made of naive CXCR3- CD8+ T cells from blood. Subset indicated: CD45RO-CCR7+CD27+CD95- naive CD8+ T cells lacking CXCR3 (TNR3-). These receptors were collected from a human donor in good health. Some clones in this sample may be carry-over from other donors' samples.

The V and J genes are TRBV27 and TRBJ2-7; TCRdb's D call, TRBD1, is unchecked because there is no DNA. In germline, CDR1 is MNHEY, CDR2 SMNVEV (reference sequence). This CDR3 comprises 14 residues. CDR3 in amino acids: CASSQSGQAYEQYF.

The CDR3 sequence is CASSFPLPPGQDDLAKNIQYF. This chain connects TRBV6-2 or TRBV6-3 to TRBJ2-4; TCRdb designates TRBD1, a call that cannot be tested without DNA. The germline gives CDR1 MNHEY, CDR2 SVGEGT. The CDR3 covers 21 residues.

The genes are TRBV7-6 and TRBJ1-1; TCRdb indicates TRBD1, and absent DNA this call remains unverified. Germline V gene lookup returns CDR1 SGHVS and CDR2 FNYEAQ. The length of the CDR3 is 15 residues. CDR3 loop: CASSLGQGAVAEAFF.

The chain's CDR3 is CASSWVPEEKLFF. V and J are TRBV5-1 and TRBJ1-4. The germline gives CDR1 SGHRS, CDR2 YFSETQ. The CDR3 has 13 amino acids.

The V and J genes are TRBV4-1 and TRBJ2-7; TCRdb names TRBD2, which stays unverified in the absence of DNA. Germline V gene lookup returns CDR1 MGHRA and CDR2 YSYEKL. This CDR3 is 15 amino acids long. The CDR3: CASSQAPSGVNEQYF.

The rearrangement uses TRBV28 and TRBJ2-5; checking the TCRdb D call of TRBD2 is not possible without DNA. The germline V gene encodes CDR1 MDHEN and CDR2 SYDVKM. The CDR3 spans 15 residues. CDR3 in amino acids: CASSLRLAPEETQYF.

The V gene is TRBV12-3 or TRBV12-4, the J gene TRBJ2-5. The CDR3 runs to 11 residues. CDR3 amino acids: CASSHLDIQYF.

V is TRBV25-1 and J is TRBJ1-1. The germline CDR1 and CDR2 sequences are MGHDK and SYGVNS. The CDR3 is 13 amino acids. The CDR3 sequence is CASSEFGLTEAFF.

The chain carries TRBV29-1 and TRBJ2-7; TCRdb reports TRBD1, a call that lacks DNA to check it against. This CDR3 has 14 residues. From germline, CDR1 is SQVTM and CDR2 ANQGSEA. CDR3 sequence reads: CSVELQLEGYEQYF.

The chain combines TRBV19 with TRBJ2-1; checking the TCRdb D call of TRBD1 is not possible without DNA. CDR1 is LNHDA and CDR2 is SQIVND in the germline V gene (reference sequence). This CDR3 spans 13 amino acids. The chain's CDR3 is CASSTTGGNEQFF.

V usage is TRBV7-9 and J usage is TRBJ2-1; TCRdb's D call of TRBD2 is untestable without DNA. The CDR3 loop spans 19 amino acids. Germline CDR1 SEHNR, CDR2 FQNEAQ (reference sequence). The CDR3 region is CASSLDFLEAGGLVNEQFF.

The V and J genes are TRBV7-8 and TRBJ2-5. This CDR3 region has 16 residues. Germline V gene sequence: CDR1 SGHVS, CDR2 FQNEAQ. The CDR3 is CASSFLFGIDRETQYF.

The chain carries TRBV27 and TRBJ1-2; the D call of TRBD1 rests on TCRdb alone, since no DNA is present to check it. The CDR3 contains 15 residues. The germline gives CDR1 MNHEY, CDR2 SMNVEV (reference sequence). CDR3 protein: CASSSGQGVGYGYTF.

The rearrangement joins TRBV20-1 to TRBJ2-1; as DNA is missing, the TRBD2 call by TCRdb cannot be tested. The CDR3 contains 18 residues. Germline CDR1 and CDR2: DFQATT and SNEGSKA (reference sequence). Here the CDR3 reads CSARGLAGAESSYNEQFF.

The rearrangement links TRBV28 to TRBJ1-5. The CDR3 runs 16 residues. Germline CDR1 reads MDHEN; CDR2 reads SYDVKM. The CDR3 sequence: CASSLSAVSGNQPQHF.

V is TRBV7-9 and J is TRBJ2-1; TCRdb picks TRBD1, but there is no DNA to check that call. This CDR3 is built from 13 residues. Germline values: CDR1 SEHNR, CDR2 FQNEAQ (reference sequence). This CDR3 is CASSLAKGTEQFF.

The V gene is TRBV7-9, the J gene TRBJ2-1; TCRdb outputs TRBD2, but without DNA this stays unchecked. From germline, CDR1 is SEHNR and CDR2 FQNEAQ (reference sequence). This CDR3 has 15 amino acids. CDR3 region: CASKEAIPAYNEQFF.

The gene calls are TRBV11-2 and TRBJ1-4. This CDR3 has 17 residues. Germline CDR1 reads SGHAT; CDR2 reads FQNNGV. This CDR3 reads CASSLDLAGMINEKLFF.

The chain recombines TRBV2 with TRBJ2-5; TCRdb outputs TRBD1, but without DNA this stays unchecked. The CDR3 sequence is 16 residues long. Germline values: CDR1 SNHLY, CDR2 FYNNEI. CDR3: CASSLQGEGYQETQYF.

The V gene is TRBV29-1, the J gene TRBJ1-2. The CDR3 is 11 amino acids. The germline V gene encodes CDR1 SQVTM and CDR2 ANQGSEA. CDR3 in amino acids: CSVREDYGYTF.

The V and J genes are TRBV30 and TRBJ2-5; TCRdb calls TRBD1, which cannot be checked without DNA. CDR3 length: 13 amino acids. Germline V gene sequence: CDR1 GTSNPN, CDR2 SVGIG (reference sequence). CDR3 sequence reads: CAWGTGAEETQYF. Together with reference TRBV30 and TRBJ2-5, the CDR3 gives the full variable domain: SQTIHQWPATLVQPVGSPLSLECTVEGTSNPNLYWYRQAAGRGLQLLFYSVGIGQISSEVPQNLSASRPQDRQFILSSKKLLLSDSGFYLCAWGTGAEETQYFGPGTRLLVL.

The chain combines TRBV2 with TRBJ2-5; with no DNA, the TCRdb D assignment of TRBD1 cannot be verified. This CDR3 has 12 residues. The germline V gene encodes CDR1 SNHLY and CDR2 FYNNEI. CDR3 sequence reads: CASRDRQETQYF.

This rearrangement joins TRBV7-3 to TRBJ2-1; checking the TCRdb D call of TRBD1 is not possible without DNA. Germline assignment: CDR1 SGHTA and CDR2 FQGTGA. The CDR3 consists of 14 residues. CDR3 residues: CASSFDGGANEQFF.

The chain carries TRBV20-1 and TRBJ2-6; without DNA, the TCRdb call of TRBD1 cannot be checked. From germline, CDR1 is DFQATT and CDR2 SNEGSKA (reference sequence). The CDR3 totals 16 residues. CDR3 region: CSAWTGGPSGANVLTF.

This chain uses TRBV4-1 with TRBJ1-2; the D call of TRBD1 rests on TCRdb alone, since no DNA is present to check it. CDR1 MGHRA and CDR2 YSYEKL come from the germline V gene. CDR3 length: 15 amino acids. This CDR3 reads CASSQLKGQGIDYTF.

This chain uses TRBV4-2 with TRBJ2-7; there is no DNA to check the TCRdb D call of TRBD1. The CDR3 covers 15 residues. Germline assignment: CDR1 LGHNA and CDR2 YNFKEQ. The CDR3 is CASSQDWGQVNEQYF.

This rearrangement joins TRBV14 to TRBJ2-5; the D call of TRBD2 rests on TCRdb alone, since no DNA is present to check it. Germline assignment: CDR1 SGHDN and CDR2 FVKESK. The length of the CDR3 is 16 residues. The chain's CDR3 is CASSQEGMAVVETQYF.